This T cell receptor (beta chain) is from a study of CD8 T cells in Susac syndrome. RNA, at about 0.45 to 1 ug, was reverse transcribed with random hexamers. TCRdb re-analysed the immunoSEQ multiplex PCR reads in MiXCR, keeping a single row per CDR3 protein. The sample shows tens of thousands of distinct CDR3 sequences, about 95% of them seen only once. This TCR derives from a human donor with multiple sclerosis. Sequenced input: CD8+ T cells from PBMCs.

CDR3 DNA sequence: TGTGCCAGCAGTGAAGCTAATGAGCAGTTCTTC. Its protein is CASSEANEQFF. The chain combines TRBV6-1 with TRBJ2-1; D not resolved. The length of the CDR3 is 11 residues. Germline V gives CDR1 MNHNS, CDR2 SASEGT. V was cut by 0 bases and J by 7 bases, with 1 base left in between.